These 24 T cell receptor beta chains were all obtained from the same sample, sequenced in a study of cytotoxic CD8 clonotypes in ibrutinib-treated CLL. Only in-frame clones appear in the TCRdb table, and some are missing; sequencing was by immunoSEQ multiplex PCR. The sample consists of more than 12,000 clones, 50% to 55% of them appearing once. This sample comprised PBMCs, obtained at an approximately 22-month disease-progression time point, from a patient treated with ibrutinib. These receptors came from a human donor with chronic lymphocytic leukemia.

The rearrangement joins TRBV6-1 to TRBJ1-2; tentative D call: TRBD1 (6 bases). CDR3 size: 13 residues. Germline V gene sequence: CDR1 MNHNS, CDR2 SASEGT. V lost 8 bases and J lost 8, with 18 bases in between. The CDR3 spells CASFLEAGQGYTF. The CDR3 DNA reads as TGTGCCAGCTTCTTGGAGGCAGGACAGGGCTACACCTTC.

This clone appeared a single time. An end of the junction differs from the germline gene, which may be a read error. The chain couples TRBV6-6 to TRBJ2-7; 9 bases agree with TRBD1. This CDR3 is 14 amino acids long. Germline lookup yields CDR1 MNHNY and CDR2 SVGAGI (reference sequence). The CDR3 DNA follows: TGTGCCAGCAGTCCGCCCGGACAGGGGTCCTCCTGGGACTTC. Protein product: CASSPPGQGSSWDF.

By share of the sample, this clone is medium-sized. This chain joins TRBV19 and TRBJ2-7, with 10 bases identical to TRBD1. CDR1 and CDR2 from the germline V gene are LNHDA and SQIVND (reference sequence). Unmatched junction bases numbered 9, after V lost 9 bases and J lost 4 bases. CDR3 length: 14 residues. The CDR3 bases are TGTGCCAGCACCGACAGGGGGCATAGTTACGAGCAGTACTTC. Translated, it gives CASTDRGHSYEQYF.

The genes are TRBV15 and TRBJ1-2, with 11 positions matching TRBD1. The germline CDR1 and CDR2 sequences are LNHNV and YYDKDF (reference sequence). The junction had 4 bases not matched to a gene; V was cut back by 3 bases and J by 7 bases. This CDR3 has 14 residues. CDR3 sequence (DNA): TGTGCCACCAGCAGGCCGGGACAGGGGGGTGGCTACACCTTC. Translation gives CATSRPGQGGGYTF. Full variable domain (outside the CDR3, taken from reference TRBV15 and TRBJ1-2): DAMVIQNPRYQVTQFGKPVTLSCSQTLNHNVMYWYQQKSSQAPKLLFHYYDKDFNNEADTPDNFQSRRPNTSFCFLDIRSPGLGDTAMYLCATSRPGQGGGYTFGSGTRLTVV.

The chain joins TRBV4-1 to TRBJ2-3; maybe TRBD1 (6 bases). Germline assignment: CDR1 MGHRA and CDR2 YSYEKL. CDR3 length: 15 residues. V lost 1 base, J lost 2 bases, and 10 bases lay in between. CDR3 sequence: CASSQGQVNTDTQYF. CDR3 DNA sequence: TGCGCCAGCAGCCAAGGACAGGTCAACACAGATACGCAGTATTTT.

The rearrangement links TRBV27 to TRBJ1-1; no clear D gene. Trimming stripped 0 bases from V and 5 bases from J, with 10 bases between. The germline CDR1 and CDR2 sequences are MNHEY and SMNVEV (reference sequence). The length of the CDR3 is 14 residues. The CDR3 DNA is TGTGCCAGCAGTTTATCACAAGGGTATACTGAAGCTTTCTTT. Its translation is CASSLSQGYTEAFF.

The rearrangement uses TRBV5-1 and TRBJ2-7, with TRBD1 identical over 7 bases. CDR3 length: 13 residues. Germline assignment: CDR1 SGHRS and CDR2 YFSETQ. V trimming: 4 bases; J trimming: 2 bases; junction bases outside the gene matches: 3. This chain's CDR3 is CASSGGQTYEQYF. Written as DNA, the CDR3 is TGCGCCAGCAGCGGGGGACAGACCTACGAGCAGTACTTC.

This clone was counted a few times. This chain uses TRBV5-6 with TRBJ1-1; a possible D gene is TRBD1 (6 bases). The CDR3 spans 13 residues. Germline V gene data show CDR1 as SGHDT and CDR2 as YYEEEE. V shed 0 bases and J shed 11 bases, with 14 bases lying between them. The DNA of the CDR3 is TGTGCCAGCAGCTTGGCCCAGGGGATGAGGGCTTTCTTT. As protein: CASSLAQGMRAFF.

The CDR3, as DNA: TGCAGCGTTGAAGAGGACTCGAACACCGGGGAGCTGTTTTTT. The encoded protein is CSVEEDSNTGELFF. V gene TRBV29-1 combines with J gene TRBJ2-2; possibly TRBD2 for D (5 bases). The CDR3 runs to 14 residues. CDR1 is SQVTM, CDR2 ANQGSEA, per germline. Trimming removed 0 bases at V and 0 bases at J, with 5 bases between.

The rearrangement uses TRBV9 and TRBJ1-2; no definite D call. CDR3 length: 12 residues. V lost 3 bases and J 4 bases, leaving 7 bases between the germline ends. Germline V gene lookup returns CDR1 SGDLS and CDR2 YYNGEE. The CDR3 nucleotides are TGTGCCAGCAGCGGGAACTTCTATGGCTACACCTTC. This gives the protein CASSGNFYGYTF.

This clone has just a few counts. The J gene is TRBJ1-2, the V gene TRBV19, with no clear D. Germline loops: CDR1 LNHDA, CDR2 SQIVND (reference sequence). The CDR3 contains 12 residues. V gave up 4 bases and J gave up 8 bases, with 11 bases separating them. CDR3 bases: TGTGCCAGTAGTAGGTCAGCGGAGGGCTACACCTTC. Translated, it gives CASSRSAEGYTF.

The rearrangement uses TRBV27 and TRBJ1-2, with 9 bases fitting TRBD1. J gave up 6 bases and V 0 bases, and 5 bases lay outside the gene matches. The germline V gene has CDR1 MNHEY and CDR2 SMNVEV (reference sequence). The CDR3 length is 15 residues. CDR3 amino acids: CASSLSGTGFDGYTF. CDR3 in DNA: TGTGCCAGCAGTTTATCCGGGACAGGGTTTGATGGCTACACCTTC.

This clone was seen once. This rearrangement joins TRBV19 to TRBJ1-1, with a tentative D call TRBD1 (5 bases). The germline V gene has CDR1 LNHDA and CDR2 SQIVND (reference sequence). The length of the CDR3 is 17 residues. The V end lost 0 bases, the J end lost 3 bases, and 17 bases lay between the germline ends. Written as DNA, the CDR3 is TGTGCCAGTAGTATAGAAAGATGGAGGCCGGGGGACACTGAAGCTTTCTTT. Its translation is CASSIERWRPGDTEAFF.

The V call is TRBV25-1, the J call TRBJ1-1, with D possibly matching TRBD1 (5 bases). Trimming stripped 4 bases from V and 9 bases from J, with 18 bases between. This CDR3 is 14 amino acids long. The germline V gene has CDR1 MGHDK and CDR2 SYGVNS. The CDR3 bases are TGTGCCAGCAGTGCCCCCGGGGCCAGCAAACAAGCTTTCTTT. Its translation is CASSAPGASKQAFF.

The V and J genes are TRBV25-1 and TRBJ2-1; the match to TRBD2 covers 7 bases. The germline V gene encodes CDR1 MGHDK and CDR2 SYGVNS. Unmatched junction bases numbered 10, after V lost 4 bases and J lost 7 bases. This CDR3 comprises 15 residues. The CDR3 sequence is CASSAPAGRGNEQFF. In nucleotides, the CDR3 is TGTGCCAGCAGTGCACCAGCGGGGAGAGGGAATGAGCAGTTCTTC.

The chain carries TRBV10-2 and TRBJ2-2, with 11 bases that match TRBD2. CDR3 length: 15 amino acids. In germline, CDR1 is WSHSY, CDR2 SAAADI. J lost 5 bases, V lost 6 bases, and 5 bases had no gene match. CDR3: CASSPASGGTGELFF. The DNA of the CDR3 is TGCGCCAGCAGCCCCGCTAGCGGGGGGACCGGGGAGCTGTTTTTT.

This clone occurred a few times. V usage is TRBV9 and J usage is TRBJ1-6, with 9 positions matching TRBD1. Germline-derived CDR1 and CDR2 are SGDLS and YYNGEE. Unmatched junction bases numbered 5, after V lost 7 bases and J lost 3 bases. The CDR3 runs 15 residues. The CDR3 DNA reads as TGTGCCAGCTCGTGGGACAGGGACTATAATTCACCCCTCCACTTT. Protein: CASSWDRDYNSPLHF.

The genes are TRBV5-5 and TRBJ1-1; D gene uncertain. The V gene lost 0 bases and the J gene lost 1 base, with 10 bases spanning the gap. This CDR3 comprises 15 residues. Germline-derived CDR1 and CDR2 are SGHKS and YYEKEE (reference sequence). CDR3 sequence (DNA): TGTGCCAGCAGCTTGGCCGACACCCCGAACACTGAAGCTTTCTTT. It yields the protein CASSLADTPNTEAFF. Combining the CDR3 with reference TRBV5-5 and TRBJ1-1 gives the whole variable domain DAGVTQSPTHLIKTRGQQVTLRCSPISGHKSVSWYQQVLGQGPQFIFQYYEKEERGRGNFPDRFSARQFPNYSSELNVNALLLGDSALYLCASSLADTPNTEAFFGQGTRLTVV.

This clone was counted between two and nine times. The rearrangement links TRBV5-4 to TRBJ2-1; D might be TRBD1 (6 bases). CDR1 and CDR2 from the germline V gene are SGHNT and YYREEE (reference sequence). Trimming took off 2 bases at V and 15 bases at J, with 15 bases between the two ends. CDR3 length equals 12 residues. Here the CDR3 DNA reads TGTGCCAGCAGCTTCGATGAGGACAGACGGTTCTTC. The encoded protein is CASSFDEDRRFF.

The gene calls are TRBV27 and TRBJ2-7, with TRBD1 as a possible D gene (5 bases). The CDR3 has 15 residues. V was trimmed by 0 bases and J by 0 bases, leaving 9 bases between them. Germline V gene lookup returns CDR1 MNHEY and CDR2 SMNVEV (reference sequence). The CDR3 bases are TGTGCCAGCAGTTTATCTAGAACAGGCTCCTACGAGCAGTACTTC. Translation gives CASSLSRTGSYEQYF.

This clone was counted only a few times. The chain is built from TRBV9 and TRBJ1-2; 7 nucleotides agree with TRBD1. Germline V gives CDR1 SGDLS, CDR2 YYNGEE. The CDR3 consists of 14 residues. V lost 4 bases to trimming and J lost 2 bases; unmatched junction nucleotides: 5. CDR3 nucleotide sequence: TGTGCCAGCAGCCCAGGGGGAGGGAACTATGGCTACACCTTC. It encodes CASSPGGGNYGYTF.

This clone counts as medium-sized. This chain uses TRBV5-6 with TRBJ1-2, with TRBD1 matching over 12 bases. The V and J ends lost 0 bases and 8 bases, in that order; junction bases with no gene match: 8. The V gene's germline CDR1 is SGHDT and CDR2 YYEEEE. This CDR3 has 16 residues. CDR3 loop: CASSLGSGTGGAGYTF. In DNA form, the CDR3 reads TGTGCCAGCAGCTTGGGTAGCGGGACAGGGGGCGCGGGCTACACCTTC. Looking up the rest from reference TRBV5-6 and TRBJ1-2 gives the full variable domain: DAGVTQSPTHLIKTRGQQVTLRCSPKSGHDTVSWYQQALGQGPQFIFQYYEEEERQRGNFPDRFSGHQFPNYSSELNVNALLLGDSALYLCASSLGSGTGGAGYTFGSGTRLTVV.

The CDR3 sequence is CASSDLTGDATDTQYF. The DNA of the CDR3 is TGTGCCAGCAGCGACCTTACAGGGGACGCCACAGATACGCAGTATTTT. V is TRBV27 and J is TRBJ2-3; the match to TRBD1 covers 7 bases. Trimming removed 6 bases from V and 2 bases from J; junction bases left unmatched: 11. The V gene's germline CDR1 is MNHEY and CDR2 SMNVEV (reference sequence). CDR3 length: 16 amino acids.

CDR3 region: CASSPDLTSDTQYF. The CDR3 region has the DNA TGCGCCAGCAGCCCAGACCTAACTTCAGATACGCAGTATTTT. V usage is TRBV5-1 and J usage is TRBJ2-3, with unresolved D. This CDR3 has 14 amino acids. Germline assignment: CDR1 SGHRS and CDR2 YFSETQ. V was shortened by 4 bases and J by 4 bases, with 13 bases between the two germline ends.